Below, 26 T cell receptor beta chains from the same sample are listed, as sequenced in a study of T cell changes during pregnancy in multiple sclerosis. Produced via immunoSEQ multiplex PCR; TCRdb's table is partial and in-frame only. In the table there are roughly 87,000 clones, about 89% of which are singletons. This specimen consisted of PBMCs, obtained in the first trimester of pregnancy. These receptors were collected from a female donor in good health, serving as a control in a pregnancy study. Some clones in this sample may be carry-over from other donors' samples.

Only a few counts were recorded for this clone. The J gene is TRBJ1-1, the V gene TRBV29-1; TRBD1 agrees at 7 bases. This CDR3 is 14 amino acids long. Germline V gene lookup returns CDR1 SQVTM and CDR2 ANQGSEA. The V gene end was trimmed by 8 bases and the J gene end by 0 bases; junction bases not matched to a gene: 9. CDR3 sequence reads: CSLRQGRMNTEAFF. The CDR3 DNA follows: TGCAGCCTGCGACAGGGAAGAATGAACACTGAAGCTTTCTTT.

V gene TRBV5-1 combines with J gene TRBJ1-4; TRBD1 aligns across 10 bases. The CDR3 totals 15 residues. J was trimmed by 7 bases and V by 4 bases; bases with no gene match: 7. CDR1 and CDR2 from the germline V gene are SGHRS and YFSETQ. The CDR3 coding sequence is TGCGCCAGCAGCGCCATAGGACAGGGGGGTGAAAAACTGTTTTTT. Amino acid sequence: CASSAIGQGGEKLFF.

This clone has only a few counts. This rearrangement joins TRBV19 to TRBJ2-7, with 8 bases aligning to TRBD2. The CDR3 length is 14 residues. Unmatched junction bases numbered 3, after V lost 3 bases and J lost 2 bases. Germline V CDR1 and CDR2: LNHDA, SQIVND (reference sequence). For the CDR3, the DNA is TGTGCCAGTAGTATCGGTAGCGGGGCCTACGAGCAGTACTTC. Translating gives CASSIGSGAYEQYF.

The chain has TRBV6-4 and TRBJ2-3, with 10 nucleotides matching TRBD2. The V gene end was trimmed by 5 bases and the J gene end by 1 base; junction bases not matched to a gene: 0. Germline CDR1 and CDR2: MRHNA and SNTAGT. The CDR3 length is 14 residues. CDR3 sequence (DNA): TGTGCCAGCAGTCTAGCGGGGGGCACAGATACGCAGTATTTT. It encodes CASSLAGGTDTQYF.

The V call is TRBV29-1, the J call TRBJ1-1; 9 nucleotides align to TRBD1. Germline values: CDR1 SQVTM, CDR2 ANQGSEA. Trimming removed 7 bases from V and 4 bases from J; junction bases left unmatched: 7. The CDR3 sequence is 13 residues long. The chain's CDR3 is CSGDRVGGTEAFF. DNA for the CDR3: TGCAGCGGGGACAGGGTTGGTGGCACTGAAGCTTTCTTT.

The chain links TRBV2 to TRBJ1-6; D is unclear. This CDR3 comprises 13 residues. The V gene lost 3 bases and the J gene lost 8 bases, with 8 bases spanning the gap. CDR1 and CDR2 from the germline V gene are SNHLY and FYNNEI. CDR3 loop: CASSERRDSPLHF. The CDR3 DNA is TGTGCCAGCAGTGAGCGGAGGGATTCACCCCTCCACTTT.

The chain employs TRBV5-1 and TRBJ1-2; D is possibly TRBD1 (6 bases). V was pared by 0 bases and J by 6 bases, with 12 bases between. CDR3 length: 14 residues. CDR1 SGHRS and CDR2 YFSETQ come from the germline V gene. CDR3 sequence: CASSLETGHDGYTF. Here the CDR3 DNA reads TGCGCCAGCAGCTTGGAAACAGGGCATGATGGCTACACCTTC. Full variable domain (outside the CDR3, taken from reference TRBV5-1 and TRBJ1-2): KAGVTQTPRYLIKTRGQQVTLSCSPISGHRSVSWYQQTPGQGLQFLFEYFSETQRNKGNFPGRFSGRQFSNSRSEMNVSTLELGDSALYLCASSLETGHDGYTFGSGTRLTVV.

The chain combines TRBV7-8 with TRBJ1-5; the match to TRBD1 covers 7 bases. V was clipped by 5 bases and J by 3 bases; unmatched bases: 10. Germline loops: CDR1 SGHVS, CDR2 FQNEAQ. CDR3 length: 16 residues. DNA for the CDR3: TGTGCCAGCAGCCGGCGAACAGGGGACCCCAATCAGCCCCAGCATTTT. Its protein product is CASSRRTGDPNQPQHF.

CDR3 loop: CASSHRWGRDTGELFF. CDR3 nucleotide sequence: TGCGCCAGCAGCCACCGATGGGGCAGGGACACCGGGGAGCTGTTTTTT. The rearrangement joins TRBV4-1 to TRBJ2-2; D may be TRBD1 (5 bases). V was pared by 3 bases and J by 3 bases, with 14 bases between. CDR1 MGHRA and CDR2 YSYEKL come from the germline V gene. The CDR3 covers 16 residues.

The CDR3 sequence: CASSREGAGNTIYF. DNA for the CDR3: TGTGCCAGCAGCCGGGAGGGGGCAGGAAACACCATATATTTT. V is TRBV7-9 and J is TRBJ1-3; 7 nucleotides agree with TRBD1. J was trimmed by 4 bases and V by 5 bases; bases with no gene match: 5. From germline, CDR1 is SEHNR and CDR2 FQNEAQ (reference sequence). The CDR3 totals 14 residues.

This clone came up once. The chain links TRBV28 to TRBJ2-3; 8 nucleotides agree with TRBD2. Germline V gene sequence: CDR1 MDHEN, CDR2 SYDVKM. This CDR3 has 13 residues. V was clipped by 3 bases and J by 5 bases; unmatched bases: 1. CDR3 region: CASSFAGGDTQYF. CDR3 bases: TGTGCCAGCAGTTTCGCGGGAGGAGATACGCAGTATTTT.

The CDR3 region is CASSFTSGYTGELFF. For the CDR3, the DNA is TGTGCCAGCAGTTTCACTAGCGGATACACCGGGGAGCTGTTTTTT. The genes are TRBV27 and TRBJ2-2, with 8 bases fitting TRBD2. Germline V CDR1 and CDR2: MNHEY, SMNVEV (reference sequence). CDR3 length: 15 residues. Trimming at V came to 3 bases and at J to 3 bases, leaving 3 bases not matched to a gene.

The genes are TRBV9 and TRBJ1-4; TRBD1 matches 8 bases. The germline V gene has CDR1 SGDLS and CDR2 YYNGEE. This CDR3 spans 15 amino acids. The J segment lost 4 bases and the V segment lost 0 bases, leaving 2 bases of the junction unmatched. The CDR3 sequence is CASSVVTGGNEKLFF. The CDR3 DNA reads TGTGCCAGCAGCGTAGTAACAGGGGGTAATGAAAAACTGTTTTTT.

This clone was detected once. The chain couples TRBV2 to TRBJ1-4; 9 bases line up with TRBD1. The CDR3 runs 19 residues. With V trimmed by 5 bases and J by 8 bases, 21 bases remained unmatched. CDR1 is SNHLY and CDR2 is FYNNEI in the germline V gene. This CDR3 reads CASSTPRTGVLTSREKLFF. CDR3 nucleotide sequence: TGTGCCAGCAGTACACCCCGGACAGGGGTGTTGACGTCGAGAGAAAAACTGTTTTTT. The entire variable domain, with the rest obtained from reference TRBV2 and TRBJ1-4, is as follows: EPEVTQTPSHQVTQMGQEVILRCVPISNHLYFYWYRQILGQKVEFLVSFYNNEISEKSEIFDDQFSVERPDGSNFTLKIRSTKLEDSAMYFCASSTPRTGVLTSREKLFFGSGTQLSVL.

This chain connects TRBV6-1 to TRBJ1-4; D possibly corresponds to TRBD1 (6 bases). CDR1 and CDR2 (germline): MNHNS, SASEGT. This CDR3 is 15 amino acids long. V lost 4 bases and J lost 8, with 17 bases in between. The CDR3 DNA reads TGTGCCAGCAGTGTGGCGGGGGGCACGAACGAAAAACTGTTTTTT. Translating gives CASSVAGGTNEKLFF.

The chain links TRBV19 to TRBJ2-5; D might be TRBD1 (5 bases). Trimming took off 5 bases at V and 3 bases at J, with 13 bases between the two ends. The CDR3 contains 14 residues. Germline V gene lookup returns CDR1 LNHDA and CDR2 SQIVND (reference sequence). The CDR3 protein is CASSSDWGKETQYF. The CDR3 region has the DNA TGTGCCAGTAGTTCTGACTGGGGCAAAGAGACCCAGTACTTC.

The rearrangement links TRBV21-1 to TRBJ1-2; TRBD1, the D gene given by the table, was not confirmed from the DNA. TRBV21-1 is a pseudogene segment. The CDR3 is made up of 14 amino acids. CDR3 amino acids: CASIRGTGAHGYTF. The CDR3 coding sequence is TGTGCCAGCATAAGGGGGACAGGGGCGCATGGCTACACCTTC.

V is TRBV11-2 and J is TRBJ2-7, with TRBD1 matching over 8 bases. CDR1 is SGHAT, CDR2 FQNNGV, per germline. This CDR3 contains 13 residues. Losses at the gene ends were 5 bases for V and 3 bases for J; bases not matched to a gene: 3. CDR3 protein: CASSRGQGYEQYF. The CDR3 bases are TGTGCCAGCAGCCGCGGACAGGGCTACGAGCAGTACTTC.

The chain uses TRBV10-3 and TRBJ2-2, with 8 bases that match TRBD2. J gave up 3 bases and V 3 bases, and 15 bases lay outside the gene matches. This CDR3 is 19 amino acids long. Germline lookup yields CDR1 ENHRY and CDR2 SYGVKD. The CDR3 region has the DNA TGTGCCATCAGTGACCTTTCAAAGGGGAGCGGGGGAGACACCGGGGAGCTGTTTTTT. This sequence encodes CAISDLSKGSGGDTGELFF.

The chain couples TRBV27 to TRBJ1-2; 10 bases line up with TRBD1. The CDR3 is 15 amino acids. CDR1 MNHEY and CDR2 SMNVEV come from the germline V gene (reference sequence). The ends lost 8 bases at V and 4 bases at J; junction bases unmatched: 10. The CDR3 sequence: CASHPRGQGFYGYTF. CDR3 in DNA: TGTGCCAGCCATCCCCGGGGACAGGGGTTCTATGGCTACACCTTC.

This clone turned up a few times. The chain has TRBV6-5 and TRBJ1-5; tentatively, D is TRBD1 (6 bases). The germline CDR1 and CDR2 sequences are MNHEY and SVGAGI. V dropped 5 bases and J dropped 2 bases, with 13 bases sitting between them. The CDR3 spans 15 residues. The CDR3 loop reads CASSRNRVGNQPQHF. CDR3 sequence (DNA): TGTGCCAGCAGTAGAAACAGGGTTGGCAATCAGCCCCAGCATTTT.

The rearrangement joins TRBV4-2 to TRBJ2-5, with 7 bases identical to TRBD2. This CDR3 spans 16 amino acids. Germline V gene lookup returns CDR1 LGHNA and CDR2 YNFKEQ. Germline trimming cut 4 bases from V and 3 bases from J; bases unmatched to any gene: 11. CDR3 DNA sequence: TGTGCCAGCAGCCGACGGGGGAGCGGGACCGAAGAGACCCAGTACTTC. Its translation: CASSRRGSGTEETQYF.

This chain connects TRBV11-1 to TRBJ2-7, with unresolved D. V dropped 6 bases and J dropped 3 bases, with 6 bases sitting between them. This CDR3 is built from 11 residues. CDR1 is SGHAT, CDR2 FQDESV, per germline (reference sequence). CDR3 nucleotide sequence: TGTGCCAGCAGTATAAACTACGAGCAGTACTTC. Its protein product is CASSINYEQYF. Combining the CDR3 with reference TRBV11-1 and TRBJ2-7 gives the whole variable domain EAEVAQSPRYKITEKSQAVAFWCDPISGHATLYWYRQILGQGPELLVQFQDESVVDDSQLPKDRFSAERLKGVDSTLKIQPAELGDSAMYLCASSINYEQYFGPGTRLTVT.

The gene calls are TRBV28 and TRBJ1-5, with a possible D match to TRBD1 (5 bases). This CDR3 region has 14 residues. Trimming took 5 bases from V and 3 from J, leaving 11 bases between them. Germline-derived CDR1 and CDR2 are MDHEN and SYDVKM. The CDR3 DNA follows: TGTGCCAGCAGTAGCCCAGGGCTCAATCAGCCCCAGCATTTT. Translating gives CASSSPGLNQPQHF.

This chain joins TRBV28 and TRBJ2-2; possibly TRBD1 for D (6 bases). The V gene lost 3 bases and the J gene lost 6 bases, with 14 bases spanning the gap. The CDR3 has 15 amino acids. Germline CDR1 and CDR2: MDHEN and SYDVKM. The chain's CDR3 is CASSFNRAEAGELFF. In DNA form, the CDR3 reads TGTGCCAGCAGTTTTAACAGGGCGGAAGCCGGGGAGCTGTTTTTT.

J is TRBJ2-1 and V is TRBV4-2; TRBD2 agrees at 11 bases. This CDR3 comprises 16 residues. Germline trimming cut 3 bases from V and 7 bases from J; bases unmatched to any gene: 8. Per germline, CDR1 LGHNA and CDR2 YNFKEQ. In DNA, the CDR3 is TGTGCCAGCAGCCACACTAGCGGGAGAGGTCGTAATGAGCAGTTCTTC. This gives the protein CASSHTSGRGRNEQFF.